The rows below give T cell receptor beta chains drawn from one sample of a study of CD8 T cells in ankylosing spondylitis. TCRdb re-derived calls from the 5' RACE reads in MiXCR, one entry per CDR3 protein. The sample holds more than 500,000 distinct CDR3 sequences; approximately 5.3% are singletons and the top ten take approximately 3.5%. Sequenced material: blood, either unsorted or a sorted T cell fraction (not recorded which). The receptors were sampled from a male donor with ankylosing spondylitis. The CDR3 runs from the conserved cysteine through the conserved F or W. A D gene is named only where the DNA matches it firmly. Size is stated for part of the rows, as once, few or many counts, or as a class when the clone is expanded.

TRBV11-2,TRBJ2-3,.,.,TGTGCCAGCAGCAGCCGGGGTTTTGGCACAGATACGCAGTATTTT,CASSSRGFGTDTQYF
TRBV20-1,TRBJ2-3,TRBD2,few,TGCAGTGCTAGTTGGACTAGCGGGAGGGGAGGGACAGATACGCAGTATTTT,CSASWTSGRGGTDTQYF
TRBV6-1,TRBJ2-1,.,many,TGTGCCAGCAGCACCCCCGGCGTAGGTGAGCAGTTCTTC,CASSTPGVGEQFF
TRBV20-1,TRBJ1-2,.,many,TGCAGTGCCCCACACGCCGCCAATGCAAACTATGGCTACACCTTC,CSAPHAANANYGYTF
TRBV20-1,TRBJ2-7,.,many,TGCAGTGCTAGGCAGGGACGGCCGAACGAGCAGTACTTC,CSARQGRPNEQYF
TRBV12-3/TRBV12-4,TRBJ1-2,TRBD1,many,TGTGCCAGCAGACCCGGACAGGAATCCTATGGCTACACCTTC,CASRPGQESYGYTF
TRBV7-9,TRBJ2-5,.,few,TGTGCCAGCAGCTTTCGGGGGCAAGAGACCCAGTACTTC,CASSFRGQETQYF
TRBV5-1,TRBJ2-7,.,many,TGCGCCAGCAGCATGGGACCCTACGAGCAGTACTTC,CASSMGPYEQYF
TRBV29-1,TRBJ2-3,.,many,TGCAGCGTTGGGACTTTGGGACGGGCAGATACGCAGTATTTT,CSVGTLGRADTQYF
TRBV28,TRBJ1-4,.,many,TGTGCCAGCAGTCCCATCCGACAGTTTATGCGCGAAAAACTGTTTTTT,CASSPIRQFMREKLFF
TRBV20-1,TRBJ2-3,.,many,TGCAGTGCCAGTCCCGGGCCCCAGCGGGCAGATACGCAGTATTTT,CSASPGPQRADTQYF
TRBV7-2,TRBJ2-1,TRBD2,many,TGTGCCAGCAGCCTCATTGGGACTAGAATTGGTAATGAGCAGTTCTTC,CASSLIGTRIGNEQFF
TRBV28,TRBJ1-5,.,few,TGTGCCAGCAGTTCACAGGCGAGCAATCAGCCCCAGCATTTT,CASSSQASNQPQHF
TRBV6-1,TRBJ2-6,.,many,TGTGCCAGCCGTGAGGGGAGCTCTGGGGCCAACGTCCTGACTTTC,CASREGSSGANVLTF
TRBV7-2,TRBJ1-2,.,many,TGTGCCAGCAGCTTCAAAACAACCTCCTATGGCTACACCTTC,CASSFKTTSYGYTF
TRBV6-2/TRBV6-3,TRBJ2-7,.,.,TGTGCCAGCAGCCGCGCCTCCGACGAGCAGTACTTC,CASSRASDEQYF
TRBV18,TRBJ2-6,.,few,TGTGCCAGCTCACTGTCCAGGGGGGCCAACGTCCTGACTTTC,CASSLSRGANVLTF
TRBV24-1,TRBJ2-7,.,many,TGTGCCACAGAAGGGGATTTCTACGAGCAGTACTTC,CATEGDFYEQYF
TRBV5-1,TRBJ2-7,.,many,TGCGCCAGCAGCTTGGCTGGGACTCCCTACGAGCAGTACTTC,CASSLAGTPYEQYF
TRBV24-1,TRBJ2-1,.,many,TGTGCCACCAGTGATTTAGTTGGGTGGGATTACAATGAGCAGTTCTTC,CATSDLVGWDYNEQFF
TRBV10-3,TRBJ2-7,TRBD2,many,TGTGCCATCAGTCCCCGGGACTACTCCTACGAGCAGTACTTC,CAISPRDYSYEQYF
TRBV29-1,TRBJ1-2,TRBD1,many,TGCAGCGTCGGACTGAACCCGGGACAGGGCTTTACTAACTATGGCTACACCTTC,CSVGLNPGQGFTNYGYTF
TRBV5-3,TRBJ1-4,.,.,TGTGCCATGAGCTTTGGGCGGGGTGAAAAACTGTTTTTT,CAMSFGRGEKLFF
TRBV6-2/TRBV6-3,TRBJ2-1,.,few,TGTGCCAGCAGTTACTCGGGCGGGATGAAATCTACGTTCTTC,CASSYSGGMKSTFF
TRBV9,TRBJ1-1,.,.,TGTGCCAGCAGCGTAGTGGCACAAAGGGACACTGAAGCTTTCTTT,CASSVVAQRDTEAFF
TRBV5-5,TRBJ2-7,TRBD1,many,TGTGCCAGCAGCCTGACAGGGCGTTTAGCCAACGAGCAGTACTTC,CASSLTGRLANEQYF
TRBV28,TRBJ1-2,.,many,TGTGCCAGCAGTTTATTGCGGGGGACCAACTATGGCTACACCTTC,CASSLLRGTNYGYTF
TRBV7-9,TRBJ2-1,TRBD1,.,TGTGCCAGCAGGTTAAGGGGGCCTTACAATGAGCAGTTCTTC,CASRLRGPYNEQFF
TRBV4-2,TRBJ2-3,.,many,TGTGCCAGCAGCCAAGATTTCGCGGGTCTGGAAGATACGCAGTATTTT,CASSQDFAGLEDTQYF
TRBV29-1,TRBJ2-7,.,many,TGCAGCGTTGAAGGGCAGGGCATAGGCTACGAGCAGTACTTC,CSVEGQGIGYEQYF
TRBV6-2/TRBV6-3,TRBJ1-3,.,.,TGTGCCAGCAGCCGCCCCAGGGTGCCTGGAAACACCATATATTTT,CASSRPRVPGNTIYF
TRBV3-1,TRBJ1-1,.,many,TGTGCCAGCAGCCGCGCCCCAGGGGAGAACACTGAAGCTTTCTTT,CASSRAPGENTEAFF
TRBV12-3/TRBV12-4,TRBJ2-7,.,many,TGTGCCAGCAGTTTCACTAGCAGGGGCTCCTACGAGCAGTACTTC,CASSFTSRGSYEQYF
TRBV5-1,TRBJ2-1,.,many,TGCGCCAGCAGCCTCCGGGACTCGTACAATGAGCAGTTCTTC,CASSLRDSYNEQFF
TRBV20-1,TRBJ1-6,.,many,TGCAGTGCTAGAATAGGGACCTATAATTCACCCCTCCACTTT,CSARIGTYNSPLHF
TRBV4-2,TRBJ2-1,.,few,TGTGCCAGCAGCCAAGTTCGAGCTCACTCCTACAATGAGCAGTTCTTC,CASSQVRAHSYNEQFF
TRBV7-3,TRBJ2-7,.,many,TGTGCCAGCAGCTTATCTCCGGGACCATCCTACGAGCAGTACTTC,CASSLSPGPSYEQYF
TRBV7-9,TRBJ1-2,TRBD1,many,TGTGCCAGCAGCCTTTATCTAAGGACAGGGAATGGCTACACCTTC,CASSLYLRTGNGYTF
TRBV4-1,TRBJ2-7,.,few,TGCGCCAGCAGCTCTTACCCACAGTTTAGGATGCCGGGGGAGCAGTACTTC,CASSSYPQFRMPGEQYF
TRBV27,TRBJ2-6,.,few,TGTGCCAGCAGTTTATTCGTCTCTGGGGCCAACGTCCTGACTTTC,CASSLFVSGANVLTF
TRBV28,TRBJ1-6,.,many,TGTGCCAGCAGTCCGATCGACAGGACTAATTCACCCCTCCACTTT,CASSPIDRTNSPLHF
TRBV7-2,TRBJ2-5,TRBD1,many,TGTGCCAGCAGCGTCCAGGGGGTCAGAGGAGAGACCCAGTACTTC,CASSVQGVRGETQYF
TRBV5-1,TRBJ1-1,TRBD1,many,TGCGCCAGCAGCCGGGACAGCGCCATGAACACTGAAGCTTTCTTT,CASSRDSAMNTEAFF
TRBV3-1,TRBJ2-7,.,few,TGTGCCAGCAGCCCGTCCCGGACAGAGTTCTACGAGCAGTACTTC,CASSPSRTEFYEQYF
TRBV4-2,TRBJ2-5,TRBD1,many,TGTGCCAGCAGCTCCCGACAGGGGGCCTTAGAGACCCAGTACTTC,CASSSRQGALETQYF
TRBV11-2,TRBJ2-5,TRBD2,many,TGTGCCAGCACTGCAATTAAGGGCCGGACTAGCTATCTTTTAGAGACCCAGTACTTC,CASTAIKGRTSYLLETQYF
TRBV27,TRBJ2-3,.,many,TGTGCCAGCAGACGGGACCCCGTGGGTGAGGATACGCAGTATTTT,CASRRDPVGEDTQYF
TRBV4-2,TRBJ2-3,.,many,TGTGCCAGCAGCCAAGACTCGAGGCAGGGGAGCACAGATACGCAGTATTTT,CASSQDSRQGSTDTQYF
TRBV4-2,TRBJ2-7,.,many,TGTGCCAGCAGCCAAGACCCCCCCCGCGAGCAGTACTTC,CASSQDPPREQYF
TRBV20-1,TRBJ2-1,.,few,TGCAGTGCTAAGGCCAGGGAGCAGTTCTTC,CSAKAREQFF